This entry features one TCR beta chain sequence. A junction end diverges from the germline sequence, so it may reflect a read error. Method: immunoSEQ multiplex PCR; TCRdb's copy keeps in-frame clones and lacks some. The sample consists of roughly 29,000 clones, roughly nine tenths of them appearing once. This record belongs to a study of chemoradiotherapy in HPV16-positive cancers. The CDR3 has 13 residues. Germline CDR1 reads GTSNPN; CDR2 reads SVGIG (reference sequence). The sequences come from blood, collected from a patient who underwent chemoradiotherapy. This chain connects TRBV30 to TRBJ2-2; tentative D call: TRBD1 (7 bases). The source is a human donor with HPV-associated anogenital cancer. CDR3 sequence reads: CAWSAQGTGGLFF. The CDR3 coding sequence is TGTGCCTGGAGCGCACAGGGGACCGGGGGGCTGTTTTTT. The complete variable domain, with remaining parts taken from reference TRBV30 and TRBJ2-2, reads SQTIHQWPATLVQPVGSPLSLECTVEGTSNPNLYWYRQAAGRGLQLLFYSVGIGQISSEVPQNLSASRPQDRQFILSSKKLLLSDSGFYLCAWSAQGTGGLFFGEGSRLTVL.